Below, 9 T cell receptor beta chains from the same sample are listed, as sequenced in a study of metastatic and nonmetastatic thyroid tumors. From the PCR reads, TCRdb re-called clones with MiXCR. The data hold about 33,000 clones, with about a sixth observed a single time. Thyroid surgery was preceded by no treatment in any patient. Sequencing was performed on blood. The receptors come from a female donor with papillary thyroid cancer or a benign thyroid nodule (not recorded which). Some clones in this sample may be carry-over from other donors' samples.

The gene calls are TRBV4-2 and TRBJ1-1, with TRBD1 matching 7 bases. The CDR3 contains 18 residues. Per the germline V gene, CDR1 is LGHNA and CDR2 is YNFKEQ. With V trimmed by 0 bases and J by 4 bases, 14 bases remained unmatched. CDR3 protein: CASSQEGGAGQWSTEAFF. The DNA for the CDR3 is TGTGCCAGCAGCCAAGAAGGAGGTGCGGGACAGTGGAGCACTGAAGCTTTCTTT.

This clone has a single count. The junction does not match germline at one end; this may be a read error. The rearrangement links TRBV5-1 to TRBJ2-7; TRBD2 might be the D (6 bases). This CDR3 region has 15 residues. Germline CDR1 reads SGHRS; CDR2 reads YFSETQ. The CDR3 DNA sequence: TGCGCCAGCAGATTGGAATGGGGGGTTACCGACGAGCAGTACTTC. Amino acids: CASRLEWGVTDEQYF.

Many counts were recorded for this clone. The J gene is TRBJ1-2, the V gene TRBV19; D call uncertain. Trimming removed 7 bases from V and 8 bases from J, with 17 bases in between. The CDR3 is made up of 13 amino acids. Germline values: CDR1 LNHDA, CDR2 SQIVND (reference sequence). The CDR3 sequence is CASNDKGIGGYTF. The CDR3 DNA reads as TGTGCCAGTAACGATAAAGGGATAGGCGGCTACACCTTC.

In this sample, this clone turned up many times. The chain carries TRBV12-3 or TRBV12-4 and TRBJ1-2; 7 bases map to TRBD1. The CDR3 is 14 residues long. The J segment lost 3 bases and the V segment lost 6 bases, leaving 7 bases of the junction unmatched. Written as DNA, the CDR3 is TGTGCCAGCAGCAAAGCAACAGGGGACTATGGCTACACCTTC. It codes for CASSKATGDYGYTF.

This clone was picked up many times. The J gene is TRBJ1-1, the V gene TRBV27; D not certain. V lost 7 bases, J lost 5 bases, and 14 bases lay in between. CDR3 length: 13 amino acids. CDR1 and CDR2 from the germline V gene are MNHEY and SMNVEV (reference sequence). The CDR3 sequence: CASIGSLGTEAFF. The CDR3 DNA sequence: TGTGCCAGCATTGGAAGCCTGGGAACTGAAGCTTTCTTT.

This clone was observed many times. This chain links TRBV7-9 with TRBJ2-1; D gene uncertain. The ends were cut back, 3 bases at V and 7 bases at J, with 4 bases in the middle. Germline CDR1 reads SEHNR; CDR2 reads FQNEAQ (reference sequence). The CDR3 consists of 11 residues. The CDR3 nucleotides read TGTGCCAGCAGCTTCCAGAATGAGCAGTTCTTC. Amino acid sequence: CASSFQNEQFF.

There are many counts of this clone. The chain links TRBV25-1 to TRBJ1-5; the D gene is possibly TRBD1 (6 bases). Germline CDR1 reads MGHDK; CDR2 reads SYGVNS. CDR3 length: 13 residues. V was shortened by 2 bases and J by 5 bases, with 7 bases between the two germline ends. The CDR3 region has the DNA TGTGCCAGCAGTGAACAGGGGCATCAGCCCCAGCATTTT. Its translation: CASSEQGHQPQHF.

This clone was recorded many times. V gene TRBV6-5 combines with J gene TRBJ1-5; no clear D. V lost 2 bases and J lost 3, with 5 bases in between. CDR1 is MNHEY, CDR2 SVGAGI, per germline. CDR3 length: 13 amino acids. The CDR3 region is CASSYGHNQPQHF. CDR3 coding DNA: TGTGCCAGCAGTTACGGGCACAATCAGCCCCAGCATTTT.

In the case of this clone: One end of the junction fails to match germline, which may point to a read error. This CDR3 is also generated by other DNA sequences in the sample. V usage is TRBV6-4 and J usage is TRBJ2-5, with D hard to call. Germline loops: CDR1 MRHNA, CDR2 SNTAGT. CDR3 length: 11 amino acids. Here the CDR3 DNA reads TGCGCCAGGATACTATCGGAGACCCAGTACTTC. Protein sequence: CARILSETQYF.